This T cell receptor (beta chain) came from a study of cytomegalovirus exposure and HLA in healthy donors. Looking at the study overall: The 120 or so validation repertoires, a later analysis reported, used the same platform as the 666 first-cohort repertoires.

Study outcomes and limitations: Cytomegalovirus status was reportedly diagnosed by the classifier with high specificity and sensitivity.

Method: immunoSEQ multiplex PCR; TCRdb's copy keeps in-frame clones and lacks some. Of 65,000 or so clones in the sample, around 90% are singletons; the top ten hold about 1.2%. This clone appeared a single time. The antigen is not known. V was clipped by 3 bases and J by 2 bases; unmatched bases: 4. The CDR3 sequence is 15 residues long. Germline V gene sequence: CDR1 SGDLS, CDR2 YYNGEE. Sequencing was carried out using PBMCs. The V and J genes are TRBV9 and TRBJ2-2; 7 nucleotides align to TRBD1. The sequence derives from a woman under 30 in good health and CMV-seronegative. Here the CDR3 DNA reads TGTGCCAGCAGCGCGACAGGGTTTAACACCGGGGAGCTGTTTTTT. It encodes CASSATGFNTGELFF.